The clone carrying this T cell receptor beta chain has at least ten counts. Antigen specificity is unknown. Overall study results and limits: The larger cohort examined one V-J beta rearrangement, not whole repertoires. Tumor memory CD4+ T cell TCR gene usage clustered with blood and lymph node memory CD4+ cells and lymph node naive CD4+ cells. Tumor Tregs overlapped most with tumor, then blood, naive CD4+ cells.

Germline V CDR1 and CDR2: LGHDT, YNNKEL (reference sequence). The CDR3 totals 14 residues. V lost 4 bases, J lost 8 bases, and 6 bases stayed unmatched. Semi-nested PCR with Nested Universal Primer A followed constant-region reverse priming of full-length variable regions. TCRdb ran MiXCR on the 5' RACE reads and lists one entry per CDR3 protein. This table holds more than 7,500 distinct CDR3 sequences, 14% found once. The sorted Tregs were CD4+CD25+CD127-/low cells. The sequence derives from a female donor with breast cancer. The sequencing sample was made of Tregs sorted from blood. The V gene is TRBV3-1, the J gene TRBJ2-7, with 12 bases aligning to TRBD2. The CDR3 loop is CASSPTSGSLQQYF. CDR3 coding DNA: TGTGCCAGCAGCCCGACTAGCGGGAGTTTGCAGCAGTACTTC.